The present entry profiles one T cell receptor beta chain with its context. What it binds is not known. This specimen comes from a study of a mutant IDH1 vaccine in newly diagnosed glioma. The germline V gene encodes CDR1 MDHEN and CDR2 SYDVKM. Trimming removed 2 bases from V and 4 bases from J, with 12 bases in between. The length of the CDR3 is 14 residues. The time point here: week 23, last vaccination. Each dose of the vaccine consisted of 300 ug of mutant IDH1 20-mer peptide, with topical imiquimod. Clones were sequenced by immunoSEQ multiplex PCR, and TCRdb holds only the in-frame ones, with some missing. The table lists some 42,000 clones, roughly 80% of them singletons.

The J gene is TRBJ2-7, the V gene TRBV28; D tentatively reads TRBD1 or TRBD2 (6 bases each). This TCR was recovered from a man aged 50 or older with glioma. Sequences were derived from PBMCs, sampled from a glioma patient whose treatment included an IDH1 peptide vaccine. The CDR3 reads CASSLIGGAYEQYF. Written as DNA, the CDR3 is TGTGCCAGCAGTTTAATCGGGGGCGCGTACGAGCAGTACTTC.